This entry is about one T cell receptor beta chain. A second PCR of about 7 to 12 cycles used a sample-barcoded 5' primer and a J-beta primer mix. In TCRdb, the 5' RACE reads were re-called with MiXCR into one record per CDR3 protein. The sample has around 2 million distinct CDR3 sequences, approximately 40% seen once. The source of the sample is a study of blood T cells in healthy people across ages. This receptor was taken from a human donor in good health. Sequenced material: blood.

Here the CDR3 reads CASSYVGGLGEKLFF. CDR3 nucleotides: TGTGCCAGCAGTTACGTCGGGGGGCTCGGAGAAAAACTGTTTTTT. The V call is TRBV27, the J call TRBJ1-4; maybe TRBD1 (6 bases). The V gene's germline CDR1 is MNHEY and CDR2 SMNVEV (reference sequence). The CDR3 extends over 15 amino acids. Deletions cut 4 bases from V and 8 bases from J, with 17 bases between.